The 8 T cell receptor beta chains below were found in one sample sequenced in a study of blood T cell repertoires in COVID-19. The assay was immunoSEQ multiplex PCR, and TCRdb's table has in-frame clones only and misses some. The data hold 70,000 to 95,000 clones, with about 81% observed a single time. The specimen was peripheral blood. The receptors shown here come from a human donor in a cohort sampled during active COVID-19.

The sample holds a few counts of this clone. The chain recombines TRBV5-6 with TRBJ1-4; no firm D call. Germline V gene data show CDR1 as SGHDT and CDR2 as YYEEEE. Trimming removed 4 bases from V and 8 bases from J, with 9 bases in between. The CDR3 extends over 12 amino acids. CDR3 sequence: CASSILREKLFF. The CDR3 bases are TGTGCCAGCAGCATCCTTCGGGAAAAACTGTTTTTT.

J is TRBJ1-1 and V is TRBV10-3; tentative D call: TRBD1 (6 bases). The CDR3 is 18 amino acids. V gave up 7 bases and J gave up 0 bases, with 24 bases separating them. CDR1 is ENHRY, CDR2 SYGVKD, per germline. The CDR3 DNA is TGTGCCATCACTGTCGGATGGGGGCGAGGGTCTGTGAACACTGAAGCTTTCTTT. Translating gives CAITVGWGRGSVNTEAFF.

This clone is a singleton in its sample. The chain has TRBV4-1 and TRBJ2-7; no definite D call. CDR1 and CDR2 from the germline V gene are MGHRA and YSYEKL. V lost 0 bases and J lost 5, with 8 bases in between. This CDR3 has 13 amino acids. The DNA of the CDR3 is TGCGCCAGCAGCCAAGATCTCCGGGACGAGCAGTACTTC. Amino acids: CASSQDLRDEQYF.

CDR3 sequence (DNA): TGTGCCAGCACCAAAACTATAGGGGGTCTGAATGGCTACACCTTC. As protein: CASTKTIGGLNGYTF. The J gene is TRBJ1-2, the V gene TRBV6-5; D perhaps matches TRBD1 (6 bases). V dropped 7 bases and J dropped 6 bases, with 21 bases sitting between them. Germline-derived CDR1 and CDR2 are MNHEY and SVGAGI. The CDR3 covers 15 residues.

The chain couples TRBV4-1 to TRBJ2-7, with D unclear. Germline V gives CDR1 MGHRA, CDR2 YSYEKL. Trimming pared 2 bases from V and 3 bases from J, leaving 8 bases between. The CDR3 loop spans 13 amino acids. The CDR3 region has the DNA TGCGCCAGCAGCCAACAGCTAGGCTACGAGCAGTACTTC. It encodes CASSQQLGYEQYF.

The chain couples TRBV5-1 to TRBJ1-6, with D unclear. CDR1 and CDR2 from the germline V gene are SGHRS and YFSETQ. The CDR3 is made up of 15 amino acids. The ends were cut back, 0 bases at V and 10 bases at J, with 14 bases in the middle. CDR3 in amino acids: CASSLAPTDGSPLHF. Here the CDR3 DNA reads TGCGCCAGCAGCTTGGCCCCGACTGACGGATCACCCCTCCACTTT.

The chain carries TRBV28 and TRBJ1-2; D perhaps matches TRBD1 (5 bases). Germline CDR1 is MDHEN and CDR2 is SYDVKM. Trimming took off 3 bases at V and 8 bases at J, with 13 bases between the two ends. This CDR3 is 13 amino acids long. The CDR3 spells CASSLGGSRGYTF. The CDR3 DNA reads TGTGCCAGCAGTTTGGGGGGGAGTAGAGGCTACACCTTC.

The chain uses TRBV19 and TRBJ1-1, with no clear D. V shed 1 base and J shed 7 bases, with 10 bases lying between them. This CDR3 comprises 13 residues. Germline V gives CDR1 LNHDA, CDR2 SQIVND (reference sequence). The CDR3 region has the DNA TGTGCCAGTAGTATAGTAGGACTGGGTGAAGCTTTCTTT. Its translation: CASSIVGLGEAFF.